Listed here are 29 T cell receptor beta chains from one sample, sequenced in a study of response to subunit inactivated influenza vaccine. A single record per CDR3 protein comes from TCRdb applying MiXCR to the RT-PCR reads. Among 500,000 to 550,000 distinct CDR3 sequences, around 21% were seen once, and the ten largest hold 2.8%. The sample was also linked to a second study, of T cells expressing NK-cell markers. Turning to that study: What made the TCR beta cDNA was 5'RACE template switching with UMIs.

The sample was CD4+ T cells sorted from PBMCs, taken 12 days after vaccination. The receptors were sampled from a man aged 50 to 59 who received an inactivated influenza vaccine.

The chain links TRBV27 to TRBJ2-5, with 14 nucleotides matching TRBD2. J gave up 3 bases and V 4 bases, and 10 bases lay outside the gene matches. This CDR3 contains 18 residues. CDR1 MNHEY and CDR2 SMNVEV come from the germline V gene (reference sequence). The chain's CDR3 is CASSSGLAGGLLKETQYF. The CDR3, as DNA: TGTGCCAGCAGTTCCGGACTAGCGGGAGGACTACTCAAAGAGACCCAGTACTTC.

The CDR3 region is CASSFIAGGSNEQFF. The CDR3 DNA is TGTGCCAGCAGCTTCATAGCGGGAGGTAGCAATGAGCAGTTCTTC. The chain combines TRBV7-2 with TRBJ2-1, with 10 bases that match TRBD2. V lost 3 bases and J lost 6; bases outside the gene matches: 5. The CDR3 is made up of 15 amino acids. Germline V gene data show CDR1 as SGHTA and CDR2 as FQGNSA.

This clonotype has only a few counts. J is TRBJ2-7 and V is TRBV3-1, with TRBD2 as a possible D gene (7 bases). The V end lost 5 bases, the J end lost 3 bases, and 17 bases lay between the germline ends. Germline CDR1 and CDR2: LGHDT and YNNKEL (reference sequence). This CDR3 has 15 amino acids. This CDR3 reads CASSATRGGYYEQYF. The CDR3 nucleotides read TGTGCCAGCAGCGCGACTAGGGGGGGATACTACGAGCAGTACTTC.

The CDR3 loop is CASSQEGTSGYTDTQYF. CDR3 nucleotides: TGTGCCAGCAGCCAAGAAGGGACTAGCGGGTACACAGATACGCAGTATTTT. This chain joins TRBV4-2 and TRBJ2-3; 12 nucleotides match TRBD2. This CDR3 has 17 amino acids. The V and J ends lost 0 bases and 2 bases, in that order; junction bases with no gene match: 3. CDR1 and CDR2 (germline): LGHNA, YNFKEQ.

J is TRBJ2-7 and V is TRBV4-2; 7 positions agree with TRBD1. From germline, CDR1 is LGHNA and CDR2 YNFKEQ. This CDR3 has 16 amino acids. V lost 1 base and J lost 1; bases outside the gene matches: 7. CDR3: CASSQVSAGGSYEQYF. The CDR3 DNA sequence: TGTGCCAGCAGCCAAGTGTCGGCAGGGGGTTCCTACGAGCAGTACTTC.

This clonotype was observed a few times. For the CDR3, the DNA is TGTGCCAGCAGGACGAGGAGGGGCTCGGGGACTGAAGCTTTCTTT. It is translated as CASRTRRGSGTEAFF. V usage is TRBV6-1 and J usage is TRBJ1-1; maybe TRBD1 (5 bases). The CDR3 extends over 15 amino acids. Germline CDR1 MNHNS, CDR2 SASEGT. With 6 bases removed from V and 5 bases from J, the gap between germline ends came to 19 bases.

The chain couples TRBV5-7 to TRBJ2-5; D is undetermined. TRBV5-7 is annotated as an ORF whose role is uncertain. The CDR3 is 14 amino acids. Trimming left V 2 bases short and J 5 bases short, with 13 bases between. In DNA, the CDR3 is TGTGCCAGCAGCTTCGAGGCCATCAGGGAGACCCAGTACTTC. This sequence encodes CASSFEAIRETQYF.

This clonotype was picked up a small number of times. The chain combines TRBV5-1 with TRBJ1-2; D ambiguous. Trimming removed 0 bases at V and 6 bases at J, with 9 bases between. The CDR3 has 13 residues. The V gene's germline CDR1 is SGHRS and CDR2 YFSETQ. The CDR3: CASSLDSFDGYTF. The CDR3 coding sequence is TGCGCCAGCAGCTTGGACAGTTTTGATGGCTACACCTTC. Full variable domain (outside the CDR3, taken from reference TRBV5-1 and TRBJ1-2): KAGVTQTPRYLIKTRGQQVTLSCSPISGHRSVSWYQQTPGQGLQFLFEYFSETQRNKGNFPGRFSGRQFSNSRSEMNVSTLELGDSALYLCASSLDSFDGYTFGSGTRLTVV.

The V and J genes are TRBV9 and TRBJ2-2; the match to TRBD2 covers 7 bases. Germline CDR1 and CDR2: SGDLS and YYNGEE. J lost 1 base, V lost 4 bases, and 10 bases had no gene match. The CDR3 sequence is 17 residues long. The CDR3 here is CASSKNRLAQNTGELFF. CDR3 coding DNA: TGTGCCAGCAGCAAAAACCGACTAGCCCAGAACACCGGGGAGCTGTTTTTT.

In its sample, this clonotype was seen many times. The chain links TRBV12-3 or TRBV12-4 to TRBJ1-5; D unresolved. Trimming stripped 5 bases from V and 2 bases from J, with 7 bases between. The CDR3 is 13 amino acids. The CDR3 sequence is CASSTGGNQPQHF. The CDR3 nucleotides are TGTGCCAGCAGTACTGGGGGCAATCAGCCCCAGCATTTT.

This clonotype was seen only a few times. The CDR3, as DNA: TGCGCCAGCCATCCTTTAGCGGGACTCAACACCGGGGAGCTGTTTTTT. This gives the protein CASHPLAGLNTGELFF. The chain has TRBV10-2 and TRBJ2-2, with TRBD2 identical over 8 bases. The CDR3 extends over 16 amino acids. With V trimmed by 8 bases and J by 2 bases, 10 bases remained unmatched. Germline-derived CDR1 and CDR2 are WSHSY and SAAADI.

This clonotype turned up a few times. J is TRBJ1-5 and V is TRBV20-1; D gene unclear. Trimming took 4 bases from V and 2 from J, leaving 9 bases between them. The CDR3 totals 13 residues. Looked up from germline, CDR1 is DFQATT and CDR2 is SNEGSKA (reference sequence). The CDR3 reads CSAKAFGNQPQHF. The CDR3 DNA is TGCAGTGCTAAGGCGTTTGGCAATCAGCCCCAGCATTTT.

The genes are TRBV20-1 and TRBJ2-3; D not certain. Deletions cut 3 bases from V and 3 bases from J, with 7 bases between. Looked up from germline, CDR1 is DFQATT and CDR2 is SNEGSKA (reference sequence). The CDR3 covers 12 residues. The CDR3 protein is CSASLGTDTQYF. The CDR3, as DNA: TGCAGTGCTAGTTTAGGTACAGATACGCAGTATTTT.

V and J are TRBV28 and TRBJ2-4; 8 bases fit TRBD2. J was trimmed by 8 bases and V by 4 bases; bases with no gene match: 10. CDR3 length: 15 residues. Germline V CDR1 and CDR2: MDHEN, SYDVKM. The CDR3 here is CASSSPRRGGYIQYF. DNA of the CDR3: TGTGCCAGCAGTTCACCCCGCCGGGGGGGGTACATTCAGTACTTC.

This clonotype has at least ten counts. For the CDR3, the DNA is TGTGCCAGCAGAAGGACAGGGAGCACTAATGAAAAACTGTTTTTT. Translated, it gives CASRRTGSTNEKLFF. The chain recombines TRBV7-9 with TRBJ1-4; 8 bases match TRBD1. V shed 6 bases, J shed 2 bases, and the junction held 5 bases outside the gene matches. Germline V gives CDR1 SEHNR, CDR2 FQNEAQ (reference sequence). The CDR3 runs to 15 residues.

This clonotype appeared a few times. The V and J genes are TRBV20-1 and TRBJ2-1; the match to TRBD1 covers 8 bases. V lost 3 bases and J lost 8; bases outside the gene matches: 3. The CDR3 sequence is 12 residues long. CDR1 is DFQATT and CDR2 is SNEGSKA in the germline V gene (reference sequence). The CDR3 is CSASRGLDEQFF. CDR3 sequence (DNA): TGCAGTGCTAGCAGGGGGCTCGATGAGCAGTTCTTC.

The chain has TRBV29-1 and TRBJ1-1; D uncertain. This CDR3 comprises 12 residues. CDR1 SQVTM and CDR2 ANQGSEA come from the germline V gene. V was shortened by 7 bases and J by 3 bases, with 12 bases between the two germline ends. This CDR3 reads CSGGLRDTEAFF. DNA of the CDR3: TGCAGCGGGGGTCTTCGGGACACTGAAGCTTTCTTT.

This sequence joins TRBV9 and TRBJ2-3; D possibly corresponds to TRBD2 (5 bases). Trimming cost V 1 base and J 1 base, with 16 bases left between them. This CDR3 region has 17 residues. Germline V gene sequence: CDR1 SGDLS, CDR2 YYNGEE. CDR3 in DNA: TGTGCCAGCAGCGTAAAGCCCGGGCTAGCCGGCACAGATACGCAGTATTTT. The encoded protein is CASSVKPGLAGTDTQYF.

This rearrangement joins TRBV7-6 to TRBJ2-7; D is ambiguous. The CDR3 runs to 15 residues. The germline V and J ends were trimmed by 2 bases and 2 bases, with 13 bases remaining between them. Germline V gene sequence: CDR1 SGHVS, CDR2 FNYEAQ. The CDR3 loop reads CASSLRSGVAYEQYF. The CDR3 nucleotides read TGTGCCAGCAGCTTACGTTCTGGGGTTGCCTACGAGCAGTACTTC. Full variable domain (remainder filled in from reference TRBV7-6 and TRBJ2-7): GAGVSQSPRYKVTKRGQDVALRCDPISGHVSLYWYRQALGQGPEFLTYFNYEAQQDKSGLPNDRFSAERPEGSISTLTIQRTEQRDSAMYRCASSLRSGVAYEQYFGPGTRLTVT.

The rearrangement joins TRBV20-1 to TRBJ2-7, with D unclear. Trimming took off 3 bases at V and 2 bases at J, with 11 bases between the two ends. The CDR3 spans 13 residues. Germline V lookup: CDR1 DFQATT, CDR2 SNEGSKA (reference sequence). The DNA of the CDR3 is TGCAGTGCTAGGGGGTCTACCACCTACGAGCAGTACTTC. Its translation: CSARGSTTYEQYF.

The chain links TRBV6-5 to TRBJ2-2, with 10 nucleotides matching TRBD1. The ends lost 0 bases at V and 13 bases at J; junction bases unmatched: 14. CDR1 and CDR2 (germline): MNHEY, SVGAGI. CDR3 size: 17 residues. The CDR3 nucleotides are TGTGCCAGCAGTTACTCGAGGGACAGGGGCCTTTCTTTGGGGCTGTTTTTT. It translates to CASSYSRDRGLSLGLFF.

In its sample, this clonotype was seen a few times. The chain couples TRBV12-3 or TRBV12-4 to TRBJ2-3; 9 bases are shared with TRBD2. Trimming at V came to 5 bases and at J to 0 bases, leaving 6 bases not matched to a gene. The CDR3 has 16 amino acids. The chain's CDR3 is CASSVAGTSSTDTQYF. CDR3 sequence (DNA): TGTGCCAGCAGTGTCGCCGGGACTAGCAGCACAGATACGCAGTATTTT.

This chain links TRBV30 with TRBJ1-4; no reliable D call. Per the germline V gene, CDR1 is GTSNPN and CDR2 is SVGIG (reference sequence). The CDR3 runs 12 residues. The ends were cut back, 2 bases at V and 8 bases at J, with 9 bases in the middle. CDR3 region: CAWSPVEEKLFF. CDR3 nucleotide sequence: TGTGCCTGGAGTCCTGTCGAAGAAAAACTGTTTTTT.

The chain uses TRBV20-1 and TRBJ1-1; D is unclear. The CDR3 runs to 12 residues. Germline CDR1 and CDR2: DFQATT and SNEGSKA (reference sequence). Trimming removed 5 bases from V and 1 base from J, with 8 bases in between. Written as DNA, the CDR3 is TGCAGTGCTTCTTTTGAGAACACTGAAGCTTTCTTT. It is translated as CSASFENTEAFF.

In this sample, this clonotype turned up many times. This chain uses TRBV10-3 with TRBJ2-7; D is perhaps TRBD1 (5 bases). The length of the CDR3 is 14 residues. Germline V CDR1 and CDR2: ENHRY, SYGVKD. V was pared by 3 bases and J by 0 bases, with 9 bases between. CDR3 in DNA: TGTGCCATCAGTGACTTTGACAGCTCCTACGAGCAGTACTTC. Its protein product is CAISDFDSSYEQYF.

This clonotype was observed a few times. The J gene is TRBJ2-2, the V gene TRBV2; 9 nucleotides align to TRBD1. The CDR3 runs to 15 residues. Germline CDR1 SNHLY, CDR2 FYNNEI. V was pared by 4 bases and J by 4 bases, with 4 bases of the junction left unmatched. CDR3 sequence (DNA): TGTGCCAGCAGTGCAGGGACAGGGAGCACCGGGGAGCTGTTTTTT. Amino acid sequence: CASSAGTGSTGELFF.

This rearrangement joins TRBV20-1 to TRBJ2-1, with 9 nucleotides matching TRBD2. The CDR3 is made up of 15 amino acids. The germline V gene has CDR1 DFQATT and CDR2 SNEGSKA (reference sequence). V shed 0 bases, J shed 4 bases, and the junction held 4 bases outside the gene matches. The CDR3 DNA follows: TGCAGTGCTAGAGATGGGACTAGCCGATACAATGAGCAGTTCTTC. It codes for CSARDGTSRYNEQFF.

The chain is built from TRBV11-2 and TRBJ2-4, with D possibly being TRBD1 (7 bases). Germline CDR1 SGHAT, CDR2 FQNNGV. V lost 2 bases and J 6 bases, leaving 26 bases between the germline ends. The CDR3 extends over 19 amino acids. CDR3 amino acids: CASSLRSGGSSLLINIQYF. The CDR3 region has the DNA TGTGCCAGCAGCTTAAGGTCAGGGGGGTCTTCCCTCCTCATAAACATTCAGTACTTC.

This clonotype was recorded many times. This rearrangement joins TRBV15 to TRBJ2-1; no clear D gene. Trimming pared 0 bases from V and 5 bases from J, leaving 5 bases between. Germline V CDR1 and CDR2: LNHNV, YYDKDF (reference sequence). The CDR3 sequence is 13 residues long. CDR3 protein: CATSRDPHNEQFF. The CDR3 DNA is TGTGCCACCAGCAGAGATCCCCACAATGAGCAGTTCTTC.